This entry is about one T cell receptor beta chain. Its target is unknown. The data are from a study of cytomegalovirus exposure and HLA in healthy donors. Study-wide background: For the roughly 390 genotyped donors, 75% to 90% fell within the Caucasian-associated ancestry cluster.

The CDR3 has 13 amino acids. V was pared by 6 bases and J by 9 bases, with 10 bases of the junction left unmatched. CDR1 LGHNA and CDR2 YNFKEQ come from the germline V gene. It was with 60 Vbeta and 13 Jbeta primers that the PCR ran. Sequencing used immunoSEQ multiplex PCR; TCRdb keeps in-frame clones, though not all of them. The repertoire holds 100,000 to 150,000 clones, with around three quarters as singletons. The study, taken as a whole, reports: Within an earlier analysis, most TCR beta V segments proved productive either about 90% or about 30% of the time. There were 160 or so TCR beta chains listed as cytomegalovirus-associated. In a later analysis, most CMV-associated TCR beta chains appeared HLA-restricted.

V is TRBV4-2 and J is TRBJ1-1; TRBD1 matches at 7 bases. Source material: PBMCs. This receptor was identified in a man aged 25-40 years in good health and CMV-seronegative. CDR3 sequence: CASRVKGTAQAFF. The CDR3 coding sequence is TGTGCCAGCAGGGTAAAGGGGACAGCCCAAGCTTTCTTT.